This TCR beta chain was profiled in a study of OX40 agonist ivuxolimab in advanced cancers. This clone was observed once. The CDR3 extends over 14 amino acids. V was clipped by 4 bases and J by 3 bases, with 9 bases between them. Germline values: CDR1 MNHNS, CDR2 SASEGT. Only in-frame clones appear in the TCRdb table, and some are missing; sequencing was by immunoSEQ multiplex PCR. The sample has around 43,000 clones, approximately 89% seen once. The chain joins TRBV6-1 to TRBJ1-4; D not certain. The sequences come from CD4+ or CD8+ T cells sorted from blood, collected in a trial of the OX40 agonist ivuxolimab. This receptor was obtained from an adult with an advanced solid tumor such as melanoma, head and neck, liver or kidney cancer. CDR3: CASSGWAANEKLFF. The DNA of the CDR3 is TGTGCCAGCAGTGGTTGGGCGGCTAATGAAAAACTGTTTTTT.